This T cell receptor beta chain emerged from a study of CD8+CD57+ T cells in acquired aplastic anemia. Overall study context: When averaged, DNA from sorted CD4+ and CD8+ cells came to approximately 3.2 ug.

Study results and limitations: Patients and controls had CD8+ Simpson's diversity values that were not significantly distinct.

This clonotype turned up a few times. What it recognizes is unknown. The CDR3 covers 13 residues. Trimming at V came to 6 bases and at J to 4 bases, leaving 4 bases not matched to a gene. Germline values: CDR1 DFQATT, CDR2 SNEGSKA (reference sequence). Genomic DNA was employed as the template in profiling TCR beta VDJ and CDR3. In TCRdb, the reads were re-called with MiXCR into one record per CDR3 protein. This table has about 190,000 distinct CDR3 sequences, roughly 56% appearing once. Sequencing input: sorted CD4+, CD8+, or CD8+CD57+ T cells (not recorded which) from PBMCs. This rearrangement joins TRBV20-1 to TRBJ1-1, with 11 bases lining up with TRBD1. The sequence derives from a human donor in good health, serving as a control. CDR3 coding DNA: TGCAGTGCAGGACAGGGGGCGGGCACTGAAGCTTTCTTT. It specifies CSAGQGAGTEAFF.